These T cell receptor beta chains were read from a single sample in a study of T cell responses to AZD1222 COVID-19 vaccine. Profiling relied on immunoSEQ multiplex PCR, and the TCRdb table lists in-frame clones only, not all of them. The profile shows about 160,000 clones, roughly 92% of them singletons. Sequenced material: peripheral blood, taken 28 days after the second AZD1222 dose. These receptors all come from an adult who received the AZD1222 COVID-19 vaccine. CDR3s include the opening cysteine and the closing phenylalanine or tryptophan. A D gene is named only where the DNA matches it firmly. Clone sizes are given selectively: once, few, many, or a class where the clone is expanded.

cdr3_nt: TGTGCCTGGAGTGTACCAGTTGAAGCTTTCTTT
cdr3_aa: CAWSVPVEAFF
d_call: -
v_call: TRBV30
j_call: TRBJ1-1
cdr3_length: 11
clone_size: -

cdr3_nt: TGCGCCAGCAGCCATGAGGGGGCGAGTCAGCAGCCCCAGCATTTT
cdr3_aa: CASSHEGASQQPQHF
d_call: TRBD1
v_call: TRBV4-1
j_call: TRBJ1-5
cdr3_length: 15
clone_size: -

cdr3_nt: TGTGCCAGCAGGGCCAGCGGCACAGATACGCAGTATTTT
cdr3_aa: CASRASGTDTQYF
d_call: -
v_call: TRBV6-4
j_call: TRBJ2-3
cdr3_length: 13
clone_size: -

cdr3_nt: TGTGCCAGCAGAGCCTTAGAGACAGGGGGAGGGACCCAGTACTTC
cdr3_aa: CASRALETGGGTQYF
d_call: TRBD1
v_call: TRBV2
j_call: TRBJ2-5
cdr3_length: 15
clone_size: -

cdr3_nt: TGTGCCAGCAGTTTGACAGGGACAGGTCGACTGAGTCAGCCCCAGCATTTT
cdr3_aa: CASSLTGTGRLSQPQHF
d_call: TRBD1
v_call: TRBV27
j_call: TRBJ1-5
cdr3_length: 17
clone_size: -

cdr3_nt: TGTGCCACCAGCAGAGATAATTCGGGGGTTGTCACAGATACGCAGTATTTT
cdr3_aa: CATSRDNSGVVTDTQYF
d_call: -
v_call: TRBV15
j_call: TRBJ2-3
cdr3_length: 17
clone_size: -

cdr3_nt: TGTGCCAGCAGTTTTACGACTAGCGGGAGGAATGAGCAGTTCTTC
cdr3_aa: CASSFTTSGRNEQFF
d_call: TRBD2
v_call: TRBV27
j_call: TRBJ2-1
cdr3_length: 15
clone_size: -

cdr3_nt: TGTGCCAGCAGTGAAATAGCGGGAGCCTACGAGCAGTACTTC
cdr3_aa: CASSEIAGAYEQYF
d_call: TRBD2
v_call: TRBV2
j_call: TRBJ2-7
cdr3_length: 14
clone_size: -

cdr3_nt: TGTGCCAGTAGTATAGCCTGGACAGGGGGCACAGATACGCAGTATTTT
cdr3_aa: CASSIAWTGGTDTQYF
d_call: TRBD1
v_call: TRBV19
j_call: TRBJ2-3
cdr3_length: 16
clone_size: -

cdr3_nt: TGTGCCAGCAGCCAACCACAGACAGGGGGAACAGATACGCAGTATTTT
cdr3_aa: CASSQPQTGGTDTQYF
d_call: TRBD1
v_call: TRBV3-1/TRBV3-2
j_call: TRBJ2-3
cdr3_length: 16
clone_size: -

cdr3_nt: TGCAGGGCAGGAAAAAACTATGGCTACACCTTC
cdr3_aa: CRAGKNYGYTF
d_call: -
v_call: TRBV20-1
j_call: TRBJ1-2
cdr3_length: 11
clone_size: few

cdr3_nt: TGTGCCAGCAGCTTAGGGGGGTTGGGAGCTAGCGGCAATGAGCAGTTCTTC
cdr3_aa: CASSLGGLGASGNEQFF
d_call: TRBD2
v_call: TRBV7-9
j_call: TRBJ2-1
cdr3_length: 17
clone_size: -

cdr3_nt: TGTGCCAGCAGTACAGGGGGCAGGAACACTGAAGCTTTCTTT
cdr3_aa: CASSTGGRNTEAFF
d_call: TRBD1
v_call: TRBV6-5
j_call: TRBJ1-1
cdr3_length: 14
clone_size: -

cdr3_nt: TGTGCCAGCAGTTTTCCCATACAAGCAGGAGGGGTGAGAGAGACCCAGTACTTC
cdr3_aa: CASSFPIQAGGVRETQYF
d_call: -
v_call: TRBV6-2/TRBV6-3
j_call: TRBJ2-5
cdr3_length: 18
clone_size: -

cdr3_nt: TGTGCCAGTAGTATCAGGGATAGCAATCAGCCCCAGCATTTT
cdr3_aa: CASSIRDSNQPQHF
d_call: -
v_call: TRBV19
j_call: TRBJ1-5
cdr3_length: 14
clone_size: -

cdr3_nt: TGTGCCTGGAGTGTAGGTTATTCGGCTAGCGGGATCAAAGAGACCCAGTACTTC
cdr3_aa: CAWSVGYSASGIKETQYF
d_call: TRBD2
v_call: TRBV30
j_call: TRBJ2-5
cdr3_length: 18
clone_size: once

cdr3_nt: TGTGCCAGCAGCCAAGATCAAACAGTTGGTCAGCCCCAGCATTTT
cdr3_aa: CASSQDQTVGQPQHF
d_call: -
v_call: TRBV4-2
j_call: TRBJ1-5
cdr3_length: 15
clone_size: few

cdr3_nt: TGTGCCAGCAGCTCAGGCCCCGGTGGGATGAGCTCTGGGGCCAACGTCCTGACTTTC
cdr3_aa: CASSSGPGGMSSGANVLTF
d_call: -
v_call: TRBV6-6
j_call: TRBJ2-6
cdr3_length: 19
clone_size: -

cdr3_nt: TGTGCCAGTAGTCTGACACAGGGGAGCTCCTACGAGCAGTACTTC
cdr3_aa: CASSLTQGSSYEQYF
d_call: TRBD1
v_call: TRBV19
j_call: TRBJ2-7
cdr3_length: 15
clone_size: -

cdr3_nt: TGTGCCACCAACCCTGCGACTAGCGGGAGGATCAATGAGCAGTTCTTC
cdr3_aa: CATNPATSGRINEQFF
d_call: TRBD2
v_call: TRBV15
j_call: TRBJ2-1
cdr3_length: 16
clone_size: -

cdr3_nt: TGTGCCAGCAGTTTATCCCCCTTCTACGAGCAGTACTTC
cdr3_aa: CASSLSPFYEQYF
d_call: -
v_call: TRBV27
j_call: TRBJ2-7
cdr3_length: 13
clone_size: -

cdr3_nt: TGCACCAGCAGCCGCCTTAGCGGGAGGGCGTACGAGCAGTACTTC
cdr3_aa: CTSSRLSGRAYEQYF
d_call: -
v_call: TRBV1
j_call: TRBJ2-7
cdr3_length: 15
clone_size: -

cdr3_nt: TGTGCCAGCAGTTACTCCCACCCGGGGGCCCAGTACTTC
cdr3_aa: CASSYSHPGAQYF
d_call: -
v_call: TRBV6-6
j_call: TRBJ2-5
cdr3_length: 13
clone_size: -

cdr3_nt: TGTGCCAGCAGCTCCGTCACAGATACGCAGTATTTT
cdr3_aa: CASSSVTDTQYF
d_call: -
v_call: TRBV7-9
j_call: TRBJ2-3
cdr3_length: 12
clone_size: -

cdr3_nt: TGTGCCAGCAGTTCGGGCCCAGGGAAGCAAGAGACCCAGTACTTC
cdr3_aa: CASSSGPGKQETQYF
d_call: -
v_call: TRBV6-5
j_call: TRBJ2-5
cdr3_length: 15
clone_size: -

cdr3_nt: TGTGCCAGCAGTTTGACCGGGTGGGGCAATGAGCAGTTCTTC
cdr3_aa: CASSLTGWGNEQFF
d_call: -
v_call: TRBV27
j_call: TRBJ2-1
cdr3_length: 14
clone_size: -

cdr3_nt: TGTGCCAGCGGGTCTTACAATGAGCAGTTCTTC
cdr3_aa: CASGSYNEQFF
d_call: -
v_call: TRBV11-3
j_call: TRBJ2-1
cdr3_length: 11
clone_size: -

cdr3_nt: TGTGCTAGTGGCCTAGGACTAGCGGGAGCGGATGAGCAGTTCTTC
cdr3_aa: CASGLGLAGADEQFF
d_call: TRBD2
v_call: TRBV12-5
j_call: TRBJ2-1
cdr3_length: 15
clone_size: once

cdr3_nt: TGCGCCAGCAGCGCCCCACCGGGCGCGGTCACTGAAGCTTTCTTT
cdr3_aa: CASSAPPGAVTEAFF
d_call: -
v_call: TRBV5-1
j_call: TRBJ1-1
cdr3_length: 15
clone_size: -

cdr3_nt: TGTGCCAGCAGTTTCTCCAGGAACACTGAAGCTTTCTTT
cdr3_aa: CASSFSRNTEAFF
d_call: -
v_call: TRBV28
j_call: TRBJ1-1
cdr3_length: 13
clone_size: -

cdr3_nt: TGCGCCAGCAGCTGGACTAGCGGGAGCCCGAACACCGGGGAGCTGTTTTTT
cdr3_aa: CASSWTSGSPNTGELFF
d_call: TRBD2
v_call: TRBV5-1
j_call: TRBJ2-2
cdr3_length: 17
clone_size: few

cdr3_nt: TGTGCCAGCAGTTACTCGGACACCTCTGGTGGCTACACCTTC
cdr3_aa: CASSYSDTSGGYTF
d_call: -
v_call: TRBV6-5
j_call: TRBJ1-2
cdr3_length: 14
clone_size: -

cdr3_nt: TGTGCCAGCAGCGGGACCAGGGGGGGAGATACGCAGTATTTT
cdr3_aa: CASSGTRGGDTQYF
d_call: -
v_call: TRBV7-9
j_call: TRBJ2-3
cdr3_length: 14
clone_size: once

cdr3_nt: TGTGCCAGCAGCCAAGATTCACAGGGGCGACAGAATGAAGCTTTCTTT
cdr3_aa: CASSQDSQGRQNEAFF
d_call: TRBD1
v_call: TRBV4-2
j_call: TRBJ1-1
cdr3_length: 16
clone_size: -

cdr3_nt: TGTGCCACCAGTGATTTTCGAACAGGGAAGGGCTACACCTTC
cdr3_aa: CATSDFRTGKGYTF
d_call: -
v_call: TRBV24-1
j_call: TRBJ1-2
cdr3_length: 14
clone_size: few

cdr3_nt: TGCGCCAGCAGCTTAGGGGAGCGGGGCCGATACAATGAGCAGTTCTTC
cdr3_aa: CASSLGERGRYNEQFF
d_call: TRBD2
v_call: TRBV5-1
j_call: TRBJ2-1
cdr3_length: 16
clone_size: -

cdr3_nt: TGTGCCACCATGACTTACCCCTACGAGCAGTACTTC
cdr3_aa: CATMTYPYEQYF
d_call: -
v_call: TRBV6-5
j_call: TRBJ2-7
cdr3_length: 12
clone_size: -

cdr3_nt: TGTGCCAGCAGTTTCCAGGGACTTTCCTACGAGCAGTACTTC
cdr3_aa: CASSFQGLSYEQYF
d_call: -
v_call: TRBV6-5
j_call: TRBJ2-7
cdr3_length: 14
clone_size: -